Following are 9 T cell receptor beta chains from one sample sequenced in a study of blood T cell repertoires in COVID-19. Data came from immunoSEQ multiplex PCR; TCRdb stores just in-frame clones and leaves some out. The profile shows around 180,000 clones, more than 70% of them singletons. Specimen: peripheral blood. The receptor source for this set is a woman older than 75 with active or convalescent COVID-19.

The genes are TRBV28 and TRBJ1-2; 7 nucleotides align to TRBD1. V gave up 3 bases and J gave up 5 bases; unmatched junction bases: 9. The germline V gene has CDR1 MDHEN and CDR2 SYDVKM. The CDR3 length is 15 residues. Here the CDR3 reads CASSFLEGAGYGYTF. The CDR3 coding sequence is TGTGCCAGCAGTTTCTTAGAGGGGGCTGGATATGGCTACACCTTC.

The chain is built from TRBV19 and TRBJ1-5; TRBD1 is a possible D gene (5 bases). The CDR3 covers 15 residues. Trimming pared 3 bases from V and 4 bases from J, leaving 13 bases between. Germline lookup yields CDR1 LNHDA and CDR2 SQIVND (reference sequence). The CDR3 region is CASSISRQWNQPQHF. CDR3 nucleotide sequence: TGTGCCAGTAGTATCAGTCGACAGTGGAATCAGCCCCAGCATTTT.

The CDR3 spells CASRKLATQETQYF. CDR3 DNA sequence: TGCGCCAGCAGAAAACTAGCGACTCAAGAGACCCAGTACTTC. The chain couples TRBV5-1 to TRBJ2-5; 7 nucleotides match TRBD2. Trimming at V came to 5 bases and at J to 2 bases, leaving 6 bases not matched to a gene. CDR3 length: 14 amino acids. Germline V lookup: CDR1 SGHRS, CDR2 YFSETQ.

V and J are TRBV6-5 and TRBJ2-5, with D possibly TRBD2 on 6 matching bases. The CDR3 totals 15 residues. The V and J ends lost 6 bases and 4 bases respectively, with 18 bases between them. Germline V gives CDR1 MNHEY, CDR2 SVGAGI. The CDR3 reads CASSQDRLVTETQYF. CDR3 DNA: TGTGCCAGCAGCCAAGACCGACTAGTTACAGAGACCCAGTACTTC.

The rearrangement uses TRBV3-1 (or the pseudogene TRBV3-2) and TRBJ2-7; 10 bases fit TRBD1. Per germline, CDR1 LGHDT and CDR2 YNNKEL (reference sequence). V was clipped by 8 bases and J by 2 bases; unmatched bases: 6. CDR3 size: 14 residues. CDR3 sequence: CASRQGASTYEQYF. DNA of the CDR3: TGTGCCAGCCGACAGGGGGCGTCGACCTACGAGCAGTACTTC.

The chain couples TRBV7-8 to TRBJ1-1, with D tentatively TRBD1 (6 bases). The V end lost 1 base, the J end lost 3 bases, and 9 bases lay between the germline ends. The CDR3 is 14 amino acids. CDR1 and CDR2 (germline): SGHVS, FQNEAQ. The CDR3 DNA is TGTGCCAGCAGCTTAGAGCAGGGGTACACTGAAGCTTTCTTT. This translates into CASSLEQGYTEAFF.

The chain couples TRBV27 to TRBJ1-2, with D perhaps matching TRBD1 (5 bases). The CDR3 extends over 14 amino acids. With 5 bases removed from V and 7 bases from J, the gap between germline ends came to 17 bases. The V gene's germline CDR1 is MNHEY and CDR2 SMNVEV (reference sequence). The CDR3 bases are TGTGCCAGCAGTGGGGGGACCGCTGCCTCTGGCTACACCTTC. This translates into CASSGGTAASGYTF.

The chain is built from TRBV18 and TRBJ2-3, with a possible D match to TRBD2 (5 bases). The ends were cut back, 3 bases at V and 4 bases at J, with 8 bases in the middle. Per the germline V gene, CDR1 is KGHSH and CDR2 is LQKENI. CDR3 length: 13 amino acids. CDR3: CASSPGGPDTQYF. The DNA of the CDR3 is TGTGCCAGCTCACCCGGAGGCCCAGATACGCAGTATTTT.

The rearrangement links TRBV5-1 to TRBJ2-7; D ambiguous. The germline V gene has CDR1 SGHRS and CDR2 YFSETQ. The V end lost 0 bases, the J end lost 10 bases, and 11 bases lay between the germline ends. The length of the CDR3 is 12 residues. CDR3 sequence reads: CASSLEVAKQYF. CDR3 nucleotides: TGCGCCAGCAGCTTGGAAGTCGCTAAACAGTACTTC.